This T cell receptor beta chain was profiled in a study of Ad26.COV2.S vaccination and SARS-CoV-2 variants. Treatment given: around 19 received Ad26.COV2.S at low or high dose, single or two shots; 5 received placebo; per-sample allocation not given. Sample collection was performed on day 63 after the first vaccine or placebo injection. An adult donor aged 18-55 years was enrolled in Boston. The protocol was immunoSEQ multiplex PCR, while the TCRdb copy is restricted to in-frame clones and leaves out a portion. The sample carries about 400,000 clones, approximately 83% recorded once. CDR3 length: 15 residues. Germline V gene sequence: CDR1 MNHNY, CDR2 SVGAGI (reference sequence). V shed 0 bases and J shed 2 bases, with 10 bases lying between them.

The material was peripheral blood, obtained in a trial of Ad26.COV2.S vaccine versus placebo. The clonotype originates from a person aged 18-60 years who received the Ad26.COV2.S COVID-19 vaccine or a placebo. The rearrangement joins TRBV6-6 to TRBJ1-1; D not resolved. The CDR3 protein is CASSYSKERNTEAFF. CDR3 nucleotide sequence: TGTGCCAGCAGTTACTCGAAGGAGAGAAACACTGAAGCTTTCTTT.